The 3 T cell receptor beta chains presented below share a single source sample, sequenced in a study of graft-versus-host responses after intestinal transplantation. Using immunoSEQ multiplex PCR, the repertoire was profiled, and TCRdb retains in-frame clones only, with some absent. This table holds thousands of clones, 72% found once. The specimen comprised PBMCs, sampled around 76 weeks after intestinal transplant. Receptors originate from a human patient who received an intestinal transplant, so some T cells may come from the graft donor.

The gene calls are TRBV29-1 and TRBJ2-1; 8 bases match TRBD2. V gave up 4 bases and J gave up 4 bases; unmatched junction bases: 6. CDR1 is SQVTM, CDR2 ANQGSEA, per germline. This CDR3 region has 14 residues. The chain's CDR3 is CSVVPGGSYNEQFF. The DNA of the CDR3 is TGCAGCGTTGTCCCGGGGGGGTCATACAATGAGCAGTTCTTC.

This chain joins TRBV11-2 and TRBJ1-1; possibly TRBD1 for D (6 bases). The germline V and J ends were trimmed by 1 base and 11 bases, with 17 bases remaining between them. The CDR3 is 14 amino acids. The germline CDR1 and CDR2 sequences are SGHAT and FQNNGV. CDR3 bases: TGTGCCAGCAGCTTAGTCAGGGACACAGGGCGGGCTTTCTTT. Protein: CASSLVRDTGRAFF.

This clone came up many times. At the DNA level, this CDR3 is encoded by other sequences in the same sample as well. The chain employs TRBV7-2 and TRBJ2-2, with TRBD1 matching over 12 bases. Germline assignment: CDR1 SGHTA and CDR2 FQGNSA. Trimming at V came to 4 bases and at J to 5 bases, leaving 8 bases not matched to a gene. This CDR3 region has 17 residues. The CDR3 sequence: CASSWGDRGLETGELFF. The CDR3 nucleotides are TGTGCCAGCAGCTGGGGGGACAGGGGGCTAGAAACCGGGGAGCTGTTTTTT.